This T cell receptor (beta chain) is drawn from a study of blood T cell repertoires in COVID-19. The wider study: In each case, the material was cDNA or gDNA derived from T cells, B-cell-depleted T cells, or PBMCs.

This table comes from immunoSEQ multiplex PCR, and its TCRdb copy is limited to in-frame clones, with some not included. The sample holds 110,000 to 150,000 clones, 80% seen once. This clone was seen just once. CDR1 is SEHNR, CDR2 FQNEAQ, per germline (reference sequence). The CDR3 extends over 15 amino acids. The V and J ends lost 1 base and 5 bases, in that order; junction bases with no gene match: 5. The sequenced material came from peripheral blood. The V call is TRBV7-9, the J call TRBJ1-2; 9 bases agree with TRBD1. The sequence was obtained from a woman aged 45-60 years with acute or convalescent COVID-19. This chain's CDR3 is CASSLGQQGAYGYTF. DNA of the CDR3: TGTGCCAGCAGCTTAGGCCAACAGGGGGCGTATGGCTACACCTTC.